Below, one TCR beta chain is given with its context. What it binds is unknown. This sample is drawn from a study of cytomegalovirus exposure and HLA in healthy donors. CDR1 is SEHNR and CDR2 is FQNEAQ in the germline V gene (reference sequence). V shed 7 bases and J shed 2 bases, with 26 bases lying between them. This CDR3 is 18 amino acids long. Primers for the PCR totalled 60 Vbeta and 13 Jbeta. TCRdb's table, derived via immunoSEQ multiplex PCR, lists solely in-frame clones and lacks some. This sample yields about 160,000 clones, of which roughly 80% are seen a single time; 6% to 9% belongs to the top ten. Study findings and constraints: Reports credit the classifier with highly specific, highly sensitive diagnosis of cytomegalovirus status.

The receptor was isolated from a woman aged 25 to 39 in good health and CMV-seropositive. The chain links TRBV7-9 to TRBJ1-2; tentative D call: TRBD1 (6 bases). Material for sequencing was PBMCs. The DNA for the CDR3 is TGTGCCAGCACCCGGACAGCATTTGGACTCAACTTAAACTATGGCTACACCTTC. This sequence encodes CASTRTAFGLNLNYGYTF. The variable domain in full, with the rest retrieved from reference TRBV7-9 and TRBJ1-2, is DTGVSQNPRHKITKRGQNVTFRCDPISEHNRLYWYRQTLGQGPEFLTYFQNEAQLEKSRLLSDRFSAERPKGSFSTLEIQRTEQGDSAMYLCASTRTAFGLNLNYGYTFGSGTRLTVV.